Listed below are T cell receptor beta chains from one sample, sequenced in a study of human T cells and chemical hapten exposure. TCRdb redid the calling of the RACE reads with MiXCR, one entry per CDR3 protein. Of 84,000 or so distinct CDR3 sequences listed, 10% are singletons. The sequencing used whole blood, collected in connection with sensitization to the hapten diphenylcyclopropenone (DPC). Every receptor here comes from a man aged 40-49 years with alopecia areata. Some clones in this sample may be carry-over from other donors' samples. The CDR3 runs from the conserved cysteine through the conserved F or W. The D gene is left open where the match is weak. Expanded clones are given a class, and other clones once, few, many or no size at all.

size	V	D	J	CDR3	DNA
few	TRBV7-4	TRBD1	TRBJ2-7	CASSWPKQGQIPFYEQYF	TGTGCCAGCAGCTGGCCCAAACAGGGACAGATACCTTTCTACGAGCAGTACTTC
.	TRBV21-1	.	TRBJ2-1	CASSTDWTSGFSSYNEQFF	TGTGCCAGCAGCACCGATTGGACTAGCGGGTTTAGCTCCTACAATGAGCAGTTCTTC
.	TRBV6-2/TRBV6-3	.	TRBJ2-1	CASGRRNNEQFF	TGTGCCAGCGGGAGGCGGAACAATGAGCAGTTCTTC
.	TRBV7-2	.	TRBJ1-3	CASSLWGGTGNTIYF	TGTGCCAGCAGCCTATGGGGGGGAACCGGAAACACCATATATTTT
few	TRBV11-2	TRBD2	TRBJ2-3	CASSILSSGVDTDTQYF	TGTGCCAGCAGCATCCTTTCAAGCGGGGTGGATACAGATACGCAGTATTTT
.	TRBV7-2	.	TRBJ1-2	CASSLADGFYGYTF	TGTGCCAGCAGCTTAGCGGACGGCTTCTATGGCTACACCTTC
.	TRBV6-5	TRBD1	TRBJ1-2	CASSPLQPGQALGYGYTF	TGTGCCAGCAGTCCCCTCCAGCCCGGACAGGCTCTAGGCTATGGCTACACCTTC
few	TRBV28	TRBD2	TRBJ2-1	CASSLDLREMFF	TGTGCCAGCAGTTTAGATTTGCGGGAGATGTTCTTC
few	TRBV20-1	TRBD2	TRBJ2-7	CSARGGTSVYEQYF	TGCAGTGCTAGAGGTGGGACTAGCGTCTACGAGCAGTACTTC
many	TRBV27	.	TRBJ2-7	CASSLIGDEQYF	TGTGCCAGCAGTTTAATAGGGGACGAGCAGTACTTC
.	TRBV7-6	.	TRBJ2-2	CASSLAEGAYFGELFF	TGTGCCAGCAGCTTAGCGGAAGGGGCGTACTTCGGGGAGCTGTTTTTT
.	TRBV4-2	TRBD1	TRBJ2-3	CASSNQGAADTQYF	TGTGCCAGCAGCAACCAGGGGGCAGCAGATACGCAGTATTTT
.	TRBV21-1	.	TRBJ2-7	CASSRAPKGVLSYEQYF	TGTGCCAGCAGCAGAGCCCCTAAGGGGGTTTTATCATACGAGCAGTACTTC
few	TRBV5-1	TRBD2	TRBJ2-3	CASSLLLAGDISDTQYF	TGCGCCAGCAGCTTGTTACTAGCGGGGGACATATCAGATACGCAGTATTTT
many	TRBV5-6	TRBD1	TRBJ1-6	CASSSARTGARYNSPLHF	TGTGCCAGCAGCTCAGCGAGGACAGGGGCTCGGTATAATTCACCCCTCCACTTT
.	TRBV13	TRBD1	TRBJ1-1	CASSFTQDRKAFF	TGTGCCAGCAGCTTCACCCAGGACAGGAAAGCTTTCTTT
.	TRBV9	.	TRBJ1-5	CASSVGSSYQPQHF	TGTGCCAGCAGCGTAGGCTCTAGCTATCAGCCCCAGCATTTT
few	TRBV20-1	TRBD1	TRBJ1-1	CSAREDRGMNTEAFF	TGCAGTGCTAGAGAAGACAGGGGGATGAACACTGAAGCTTTCTTT
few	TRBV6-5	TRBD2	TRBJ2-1	CASSSPGLAGTEQFF	TGTGCCAGCAGTAGCCCGGGACTAGCGGGAACGGAGCAGTTCTTC
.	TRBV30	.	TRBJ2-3	CAWSYGIWADTQYF	TGTGCCTGGAGTTACGGGATCTGGGCAGATACGCAGTATTTT
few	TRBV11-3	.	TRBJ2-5	CASSLYQDSQETQYF	TGTGCCAGCAGCTTGTATCAGGACAGTCAAGAGACCCAGTACTTC
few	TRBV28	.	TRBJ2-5	CASSRQGGETQYF	TGTGCCAGCAGTCGCCAGGGAGGAGAGACCCAGTACTTC
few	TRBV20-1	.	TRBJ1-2	CSAADTGHFNYGYTF	TGCAGTGCTGCGGATACGGGACATTTCAACTATGGCTACACCTTC
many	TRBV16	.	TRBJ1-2	CASSRTKGYTF	TGTGCCAGCAGCCGGACAAAAGGCTACACCTTC
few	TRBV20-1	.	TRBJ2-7	CSARRDAYEQYF	TGCAGTGCTAGGAGGGACGCCTACGAGCAGTACTTC
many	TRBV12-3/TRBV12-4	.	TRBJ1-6	CASMARAGSPLHF	TGTGCCAGCATGGCCAGGGCAGGATCACCCCTCCACTTT
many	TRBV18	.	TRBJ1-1	CASSRGKEGVTEAFF	TGTGCCAGCTCACGCGGCAAGGAGGGGGTTACTGAAGCTTTCTTT
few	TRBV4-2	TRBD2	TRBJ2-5	CASSQPGLAGENWETQYF	TGTGCCAGCAGCCAACCAGGACTAGCGGGAGAGAACTGGGAGACCCAGTACTTC
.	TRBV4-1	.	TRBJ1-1	CASSQERGIGGEAFF	TGCGCCAGCAGCCAAGAGCGGGGAATTGGGGGCGAAGCTTTCTTT
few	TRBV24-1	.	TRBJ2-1	CATSAQGGYNEQFF	TGTGCCACCAGTGCGCAGGGGGGCTACAATGAGCAGTTCTTC
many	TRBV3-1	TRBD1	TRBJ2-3	CASSLRQGAGDTQYF	TGTGCCAGCAGCCTCCGACAGGGGGCGGGAGATACGCAGTATTTT
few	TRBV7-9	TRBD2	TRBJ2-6	CASSSGLADYSGANVLTF	TGTGCCAGCAGCTCAGGACTAGCGGACTACTCTGGGGCCAACGTCCTGACTTTC
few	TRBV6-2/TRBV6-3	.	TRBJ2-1	CASTRSVYNEQFF	TGTGCCAGCACTCGGTCGGTCTACAATGAGCAGTTCTTC
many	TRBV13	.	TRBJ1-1	CASSLSRGPSGTEAFF	TGTGCCAGCAGCTTATCCCGGGGTCCCTCTGGGACTGAAGCTTTCTTT
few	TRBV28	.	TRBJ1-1	CASSLPGLYTEAFF	TGTGCCAGCAGCCTCCCAGGGTTGTACACTGAAGCTTTCTTT
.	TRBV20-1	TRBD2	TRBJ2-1	CSARAETSGGTYSYNEQFF	TGCAGTGCTAGAGCCGAAACTAGCGGGGGCACCTATTCCTACAATGAGCAGTTCTTC
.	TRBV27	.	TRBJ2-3	CASSLLSSAGHWDTQYF	TGTGCCAGCAGTTTGTTATCGTCGGCAGGGCATTGGGATACGCAGTATTTT
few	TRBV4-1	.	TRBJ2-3	CASSQEGRGSTDTQYF	TGCGCCAGCAGCCAAGAAGGGCGGGGTAGCACAGATACGCAGTATTTT
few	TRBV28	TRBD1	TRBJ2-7	CASSSTGGAYEQYF	TGTGCCAGCAGTTCGACAGGGGGCGCTTACGAGCAGTACTTC
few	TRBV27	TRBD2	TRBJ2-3	CASSSPGLAGGHTDTQYF	TGTGCCAGCAGTTCCCCAGGACTAGCGGGAGGCCACACAGATACGCAGTATTTT
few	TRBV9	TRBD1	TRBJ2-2	CASSVDRGGIGELFF	TGTGCCAGCAGCGTAGACAGGGGTGGGATCGGGGAGCTGTTTTTT
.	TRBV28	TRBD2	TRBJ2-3	CASTSGRASTDTQYF	TGTGCCAGCACCAGCGGGAGGGCGAGCACAGATACGCAGTATTTT
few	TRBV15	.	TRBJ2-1	CATSRESGSYNEQFF	TGTGCCACCAGCAGAGAGTCTGGCTCCTACAATGAGCAGTTCTTC
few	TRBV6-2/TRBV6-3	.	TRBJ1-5	CASSLNDRPAQHF	TGTGCCAGCAGCCTTAACGACAGGCCGGCCCAGCATTTT
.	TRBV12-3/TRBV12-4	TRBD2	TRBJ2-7	CASSSLAGVGEQYF	TGTGCCAGCAGCTCACTAGCGGGAGTTGGTGAGCAGTACTTC
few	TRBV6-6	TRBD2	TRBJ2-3	CACTLAGADTQYF	TGTGCCTGCACGCTAGCGGGAGCAGATACGCAGTATTTT
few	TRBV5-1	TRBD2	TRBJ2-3	CASQRDTDTQYF	TGCGCCAGTCAGCGGGACACAGATACGCAGTATTTT
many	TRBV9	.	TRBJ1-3	CASSVDSRPVSGNTIYF	TGTGCCAGCAGCGTAGATTCGCGTCCCGTCTCTGGAAACACCATATATTTT
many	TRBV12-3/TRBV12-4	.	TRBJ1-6	CASSFSNSPLHF	TGTGCCAGCAGTTTCTCGAATTCACCCCTCCACTTT
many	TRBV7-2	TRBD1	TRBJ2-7	CASSPGQGVTYEQYF	TGTGCCAGCAGCCCAGGACAGGGGGTGACCTACGAGCAGTACTTC